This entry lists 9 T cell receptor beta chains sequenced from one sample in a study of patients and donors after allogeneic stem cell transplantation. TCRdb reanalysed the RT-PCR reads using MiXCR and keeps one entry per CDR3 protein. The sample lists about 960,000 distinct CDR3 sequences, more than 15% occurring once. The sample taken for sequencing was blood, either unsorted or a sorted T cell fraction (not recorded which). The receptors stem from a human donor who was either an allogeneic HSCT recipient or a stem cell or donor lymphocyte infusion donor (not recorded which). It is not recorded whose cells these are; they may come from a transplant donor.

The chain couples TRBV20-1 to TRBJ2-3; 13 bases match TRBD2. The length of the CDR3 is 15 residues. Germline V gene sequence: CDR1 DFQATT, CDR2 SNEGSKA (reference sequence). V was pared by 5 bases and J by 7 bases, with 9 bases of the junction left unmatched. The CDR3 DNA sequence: TGCAGTGCTGGATTTACTAGCGGGAGGGGAAATACGCAGTATTTT. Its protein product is CSAGFTSGRGNTQYF.

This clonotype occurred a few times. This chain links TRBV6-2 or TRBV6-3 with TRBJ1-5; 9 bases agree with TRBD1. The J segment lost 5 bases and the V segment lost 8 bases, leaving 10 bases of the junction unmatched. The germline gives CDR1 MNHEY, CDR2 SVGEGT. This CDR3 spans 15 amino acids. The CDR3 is CASDTTGQGYQPQHF. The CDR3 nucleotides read TGTGCCAGCGATACAACGGGACAGGGCTATCAGCCCCAGCATTTT.

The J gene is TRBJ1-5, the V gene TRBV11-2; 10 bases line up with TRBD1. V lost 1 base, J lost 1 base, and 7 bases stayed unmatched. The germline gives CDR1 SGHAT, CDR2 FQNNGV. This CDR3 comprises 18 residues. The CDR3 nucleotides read TGTGCCAGCAGCTTAGGCTTGACAGGGGGCGAGAGCAATCAGCCCCAGCATTTT. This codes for CASSLGLTGGESNQPQHF.

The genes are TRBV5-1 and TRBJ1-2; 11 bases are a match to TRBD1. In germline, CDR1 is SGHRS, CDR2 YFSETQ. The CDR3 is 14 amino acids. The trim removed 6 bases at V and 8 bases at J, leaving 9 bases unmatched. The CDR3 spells CASNPGQGAKGYTF. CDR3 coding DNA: TGCGCCAGCAACCCCGGACAGGGGGCGAAAGGCTACACCTTC.

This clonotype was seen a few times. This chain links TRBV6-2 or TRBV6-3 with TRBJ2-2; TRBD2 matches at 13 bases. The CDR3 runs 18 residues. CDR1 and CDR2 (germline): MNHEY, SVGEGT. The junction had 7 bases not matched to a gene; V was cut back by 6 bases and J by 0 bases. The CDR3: CASRYRLAGGSNTGELFF. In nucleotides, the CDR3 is TGTGCCAGCAGATACAGACTAGCGGGGGGATCGAACACCGGGGAGCTGTTTTTT.

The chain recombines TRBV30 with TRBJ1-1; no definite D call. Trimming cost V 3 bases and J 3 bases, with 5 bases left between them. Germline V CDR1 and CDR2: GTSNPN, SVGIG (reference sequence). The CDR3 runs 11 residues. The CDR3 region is CAWRRDTEAFF. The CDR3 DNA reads TGTGCCTGGAGACGGGACACTGAAGCTTTCTTT.

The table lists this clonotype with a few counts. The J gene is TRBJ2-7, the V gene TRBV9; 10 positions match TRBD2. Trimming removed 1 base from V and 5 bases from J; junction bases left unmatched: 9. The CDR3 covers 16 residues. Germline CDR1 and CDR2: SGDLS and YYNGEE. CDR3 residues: CASSVTTGTSVHEQYF. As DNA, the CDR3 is TGTGCCAGCAGCGTAACTACCGGGACTAGCGTACACGAGCAGTACTTC.

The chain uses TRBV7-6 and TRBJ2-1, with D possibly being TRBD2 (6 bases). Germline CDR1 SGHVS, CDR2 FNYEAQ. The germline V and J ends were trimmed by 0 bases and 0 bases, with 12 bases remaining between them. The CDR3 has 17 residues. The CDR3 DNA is TGTGCCAGCAGCTTAGCGCTACGGGGGAGCTCCTACAATGAGCAGTTCTTC. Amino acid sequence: CASSLALRGSSYNEQFF.

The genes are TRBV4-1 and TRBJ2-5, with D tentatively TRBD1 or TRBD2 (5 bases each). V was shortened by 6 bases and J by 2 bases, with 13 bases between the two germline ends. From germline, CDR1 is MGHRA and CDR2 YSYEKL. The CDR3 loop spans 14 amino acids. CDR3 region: CASSLRDRQETQYF. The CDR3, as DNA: TGCGCCAGCAGTCTCCGGGACCGGCAAGAGACCCAGTACTTC.